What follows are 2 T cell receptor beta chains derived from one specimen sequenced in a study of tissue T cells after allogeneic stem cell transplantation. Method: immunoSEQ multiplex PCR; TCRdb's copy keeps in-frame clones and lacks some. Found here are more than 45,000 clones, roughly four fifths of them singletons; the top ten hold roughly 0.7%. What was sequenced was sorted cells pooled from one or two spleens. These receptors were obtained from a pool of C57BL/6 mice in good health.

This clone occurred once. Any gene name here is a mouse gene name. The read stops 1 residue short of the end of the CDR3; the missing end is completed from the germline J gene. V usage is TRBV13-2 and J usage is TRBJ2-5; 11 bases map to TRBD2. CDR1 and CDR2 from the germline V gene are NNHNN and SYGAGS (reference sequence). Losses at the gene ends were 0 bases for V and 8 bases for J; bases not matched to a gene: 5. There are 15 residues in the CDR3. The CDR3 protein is CASGDDWGGRGTQYF. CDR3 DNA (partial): TGTGCCAGCGGTGATGACTGGGGGGGCCGGGGCACCCAGTAC.

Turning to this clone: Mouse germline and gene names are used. The sequenced part of the CDR3 DNA is TGTGCTAGCAGTTTACGGACAGGGATCTCCGACTACACC. This codes for CASSLRTGISDYT. The CDR3 in full is CASSLRTGISDYTF. The chain recombines TRBV29 with TRBJ1-2; 8 positions match TRBD1. The sequenced fragment ends 1 residue before the CDR3 boundary, so the rest is inferred from the germline J gene. Trimming cost V 2 bases and J 4 bases; bases outside gene matches: 3. The CDR3 is 14 amino acids. In germline, CDR1 is MSHET, CDR2 SYDVDS.